The rows below give T cell receptor beta chains drawn from one sample of a study of blood T cell repertoires in COVID-19. The method was immunoSEQ multiplex PCR; TCRdb's version includes in-frame clones alone and lacks a portion of them. The table records about 140,000 clones, about 70% of them present only once. Sequencing input: peripheral blood. The receptors stem from an elderly man with acute or convalescent COVID-19. CDR3s include the opening cysteine and the closing phenylalanine or tryptophan. D genes are given only for firm matches. For some rows the clone size is stated as once, few or many, or as a class when expanded; others skip it.

few,TRBJ2-1,.,TRBV4-3,CASSQERTVYNEQFF,TGCGCCAGCAGCCAGGAACGGACAGTCTACAATGAGCAGTTCTTC
few,TRBJ2-2,TRBD1,TRBV6-5,CASSWTGSNTGELFF,TGTGCCAGCAGTTGGACAGGGTCGAACACCGGGGAGCTGTTTTTT
.,TRBJ2-7,TRBD1,TRBV7-9,CASSLWGDRDPYEQYF,TGTGCCAGCAGCTTATGGGGGGACAGGGACCCCTACGAGCAGTACTTC
.,TRBJ1-5,.,TRBV6-2/TRBV6-3,CASSLPGHWRSQPQHF,TGTGCCAGCAGTTTACCGGGACACTGGCGGAGTCAGCCCCAGCATTTT
.,TRBJ2-1,.,TRBV9,CASGQGLSYNEQFF,TGTGCCAGCGGACAGGGACTATCCTACAATGAGCAGTTCTTC
once,TRBJ2-1,.,TRBV7-3,CASSLTAAGDEQFF,TGTGCCAGCAGCTTAACAGCGGCAGGCGATGAGCAGTTCTTC
.,TRBJ2-4,TRBD1,TRBV5-4,CASSFPGQGRNIQYF,TGTGCCAGCAGCTTTCCGGGACAGGGGCGGAACATTCAGTACTTC
.,TRBJ2-3,TRBD2,TRBV5-1,CASSPGTSGVDTQYF,TGCGCCAGCAGCCCCGGGACTAGCGGGGTGGATACGCAGTATTTT
.,TRBJ2-7,TRBD1,TRBV6-2/TRBV6-3,CASSYRDRAPYEQYF,TGTGCCAGCAGTTACCGGGACAGGGCGCCCTACGAGCAGTACTTC
few,TRBJ1-6,.,TRBV9,CASSVEGSGNSPLHF,TGTGCCAGCAGCGTGGAGGGTTCAGGTAATTCACCCCTCCACTTT
many,TRBJ2-7,.,TRBV7-2,CASSLRTAYEQYF,TGTGCCAGCAGCTTGAGGACAGCCTACGAGCAGTACTTC
.,TRBJ1-1,.,TRBV18,CASSPLAGVNTEAFF,TGTGCCAGCTCACCACTGGCAGGGGTGAACACTGAAGCTTTCTTT
.,TRBJ2-2,TRBD2,TRBV12-5,CASQTSGGNGELFF,TGTGCTAGCCAGACTAGCGGGGGAAACGGGGAGCTGTTTTTT
.,TRBJ2-3,TRBD2,TRBV5-4,CASSPGLAGATDTQYF,TGTGCCAGCAGCCCGGGACTAGCGGGAGCCACAGATACGCAGTATTTT
.,TRBJ1-2,.,TRBV6-1,CASSDAGLYGYTF,TGTGCCAGCAGTGACGCGGGACTCTATGGCTACACCTTC
.,TRBJ2-1,TRBD1,TRBV29-1,CSVGQGNEQFF,TGCAGCGTGGGACAGGGGAATGAGCAGTTCTTC
.,TRBJ2-1,TRBD2,TRBV30,CAWSVAGLADEQFF,TGTGCCTGGAGTGTAGCGGGACTAGCCGATGAGCAGTTCTTC
.,TRBJ2-5,.,TRBV5-1,CASSSTGIIQETQYF,TGCGCCAGCAGCTCAACAGGGATCATCCAAGAGACCCAGTACTTC
.,TRBJ2-7,TRBD1,TRBV6-5,CASRAGTGGAGEQYF,TGTGCCAGCAGGGCCGGGACAGGGGGCGCGGGGGAGCAGTACTTC
few,TRBJ1-1,TRBD1,TRBV5-1,CASRTDRALFGTEAFF,TGCGCCAGCAGGACGGACAGGGCTCTGTTCGGCACTGAAGCTTTCTTT
.,TRBJ2-3,TRBD2,TRBV10-1,CASSDGLAGPSADTQYF,TGCGCCAGCAGTGACGGGTTAGCGGGGCCGTCGGCAGATACGCAGTATTTT
.,TRBJ1-5,.,TRBV4-3,CASSQAADQPQHF,TGCGCCAGCAGCCAAGCCGCAGATCAGCCCCAGCATTTT
.,TRBJ1-2,.,TRBV19,CASSMRGENGYTF,TGTGCCAGTAGTATGCGGGGTGAGAATGGCTACACCTTC
medium-sized,TRBJ2-1,TRBD2,TRBV5-4,CASSAATSGVSFF,TGTGCCAGCAGCGCCGCCACTAGCGGGGTATCATTCTTC
.,TRBJ2-1,TRBD2,TRBV19,CASSRAGLAGPSSYNEQFF,TGTGCCAGTAGTAGGGCGGGACTAGCGGGGCCGAGCTCCTACAATGAGCAGTTCTTC
.,TRBJ1-4,.,TRBV5-6,CASSTRLGEKLFF,TGTGCCAGCAGCACCAGGCTGGGTGAAAAACTGTTTTTT
.,TRBJ2-7,.,TRBV12-3/TRBV12-4,CASSQGFEQYF,TGTGCCAGCAGCCAGGGATTCGAGCAGTACTTC
.,TRBJ2-2,.,TRBV5-5,CASTMTANTGELFF,TGTGCCAGCACCATGACAGCGAACACCGGGGAGCTGTTTTTT
.,TRBJ1-5,.,TRBV30,CAWASDSNQPQHF,TGTGCCTGGGCTAGCGATAGCAATCAGCCCCAGCATTTT
.,TRBJ1-1,TRBD1,TRBV27,CASSLARGLTEAFF,TGTGCCAGCAGTTTAGCCAGGGGGCTCACTGAAGCTTTCTTT
.,TRBJ2-5,.,TRBV19,CASSSPRGGETQYF,TGTGCCAGTAGTTCCCCTAGGGGGGGAGAGACCCAGTACTTC
once,TRBJ2-2,.,TRBV7-8,CASSLEMVAMNTGELFF,TGTGCCAGCAGCTTAGAGATGGTAGCGATGAACACCGGGGAGCTGTTTTTT
once,TRBJ1-6,.,TRBV18,CASSPQAQAYNSPLHF,TGTGCCAGCTCACCACAGGCACAGGCGTATAATTCACCCCTCCACTTT
.,TRBJ2-7,.,TRBV18,CASSPGLYEQYF,TGTGCCAGCTCACCAGGCCTCTACGAGCAGTACTTC
.,TRBJ2-7,.,TRBV19,CASSTVPGLKSGQYF,TGTGCCAGTAGTACCGTCCCCGGGCTCAAAAGCGGGCAGTACTTC
.,TRBJ1-6,TRBD1,TRBV7-6,CASSRSRTGVNSPLHF,TGTGCCAGCAGCCGCTCTCGGACAGGGGTAAATTCACCCCTCCACTTT
.,TRBJ2-2,.,TRBV10-3,CAISEGRGTGELFF,TGTGCCATCAGTGAAGGGAGAGGCACCGGGGAGCTGTTTTTT
few,TRBJ1-1,.,TRBV5-1,CASSPSPGNTEAFF,TGCGCCAGCAGCCCCTCCCCGGGTAACACTGAAGCTTTCTTT
.,TRBJ2-6,.,TRBV5-1,CASSLAVNSGANVLTF,TGCGCCAGCAGCTTGGCGGTCAACTCTGGGGCCAACGTCCTGACTTTC
.,TRBJ2-7,.,TRBV11-1,CASSLRQSSYEQYF,TGTGCCAGCAGCTTAAGACAGAGCTCCTACGAGCAGTACTTC
.,TRBJ2-5,.,TRBV27,CASSLRGALASRETQYF,TGTGCCAGCAGTTTACGGGGGGCCCTCGCGTCGCGAGAGACCCAGTACTTC
few,TRBJ1-4,.,TRBV9,CASSVLGQNEKLFF,TGTGCCAGCAGCGTACTCGGACAGAATGAAAAACTGTTTTTT
.,TRBJ2-7,.,TRBV11-2,CASSFNRGGSEQYF,TGTGCCAGCAGCTTTAACAGGGGAGGTTCCGAGCAGTACTTC